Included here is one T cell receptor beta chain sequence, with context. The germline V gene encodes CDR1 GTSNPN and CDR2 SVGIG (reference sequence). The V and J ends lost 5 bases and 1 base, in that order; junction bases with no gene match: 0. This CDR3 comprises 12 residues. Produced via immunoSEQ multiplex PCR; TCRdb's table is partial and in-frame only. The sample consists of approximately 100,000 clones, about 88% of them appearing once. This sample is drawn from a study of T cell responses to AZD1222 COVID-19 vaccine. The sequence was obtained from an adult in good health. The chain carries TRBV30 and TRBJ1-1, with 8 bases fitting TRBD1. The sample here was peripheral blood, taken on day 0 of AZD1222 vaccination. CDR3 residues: CAWGTGNTEAFF. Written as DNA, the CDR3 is TGTGCCTGGGGGACAGGGAACACTGAAGCTTTCTTT. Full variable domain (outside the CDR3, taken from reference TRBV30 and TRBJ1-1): SQTIHQWPATLVQPVGSPLSLECTVEGTSNPNLYWYRQAAGRGLQLLFYSVGIGQISSEVPQNLSASRPQDRQFILSSKKLLLSDSGFYLCAWGTGNTEAFFGQGTRLTVV.